This T cell receptor beta chain was recovered during a study of shared clonotypes between healthy human individuals. Study-wide results and limits: As a rule, naive subsets had a larger estimated richness than memory subsets.

V was pared by 4 bases and J by 7 bases, with 14 bases between. This CDR3 has 13 residues. Germline-derived CDR1 and CDR2 are SGHTA and FQGNSA. A remark on this clone: Its antigen is not identified.

Method: immunoSEQ multiplex PCR; TCRdb's copy keeps in-frame clones and lacks some. The sample records millions of clones, over 90% being singletons. This TCR was recovered from a young man in good health. Some clones in this sample may be carry-over from other donors' samples. The V call is TRBV7-2, the J call TRBJ2-7, with no clear D. Sample: naive CD4+ T cells from PBMCs. Stated subset: CD45RA+ positively selected. This CDR3 is CASSWKYDAEQYF. CDR3 DNA: TGTGCCAGCAGCTGGAAGTACGACGCGGAGCAGTACTTC.